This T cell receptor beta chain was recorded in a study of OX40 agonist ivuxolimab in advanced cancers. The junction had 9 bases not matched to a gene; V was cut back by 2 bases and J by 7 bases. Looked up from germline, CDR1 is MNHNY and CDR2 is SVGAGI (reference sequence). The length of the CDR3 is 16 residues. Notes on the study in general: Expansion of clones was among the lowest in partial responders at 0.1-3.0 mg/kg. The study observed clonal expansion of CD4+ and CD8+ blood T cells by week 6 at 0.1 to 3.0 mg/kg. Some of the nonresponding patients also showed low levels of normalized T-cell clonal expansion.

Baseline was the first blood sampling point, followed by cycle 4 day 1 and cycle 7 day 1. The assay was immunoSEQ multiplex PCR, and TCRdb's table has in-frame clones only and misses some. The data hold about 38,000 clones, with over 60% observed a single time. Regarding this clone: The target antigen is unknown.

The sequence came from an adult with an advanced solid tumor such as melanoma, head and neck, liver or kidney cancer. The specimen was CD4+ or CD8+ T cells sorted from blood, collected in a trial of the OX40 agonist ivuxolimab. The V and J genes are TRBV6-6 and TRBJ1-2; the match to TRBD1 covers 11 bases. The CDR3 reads CASSYGQGAREGGYTF. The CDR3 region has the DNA TGTGCCAGCAGTTACGGACAGGGGGCTCGGGAAGGTGGCTACACCTTC.